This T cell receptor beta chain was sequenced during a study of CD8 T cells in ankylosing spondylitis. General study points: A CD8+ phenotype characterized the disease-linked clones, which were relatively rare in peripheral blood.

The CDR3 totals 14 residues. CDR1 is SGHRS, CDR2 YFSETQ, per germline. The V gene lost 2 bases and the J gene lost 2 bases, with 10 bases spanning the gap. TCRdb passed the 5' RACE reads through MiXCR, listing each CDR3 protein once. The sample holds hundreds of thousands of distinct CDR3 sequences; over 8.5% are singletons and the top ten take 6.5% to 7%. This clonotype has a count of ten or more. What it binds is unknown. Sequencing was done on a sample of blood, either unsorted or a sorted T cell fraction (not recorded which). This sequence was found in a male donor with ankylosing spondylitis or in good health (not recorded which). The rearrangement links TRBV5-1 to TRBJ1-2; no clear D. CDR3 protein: CASSFWETNYGYTF. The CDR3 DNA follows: TGCGCCAGCAGCTTCTGGGAGACGAACTATGGCTACACCTTC.